These 3 T cell receptor beta chains came from one sample sequenced in a study of T cells in localized non-small cell lung cancer. Some clones are missing from TCRdb's copy, which holds only in-frame ones; the method was immunoSEQ multiplex PCR. Among about 19,000 clones listed, under 95% were seen once. Sequenced material: peripheral blood, taken before any cancer treatment. Receptors originate from a male donor at least 60 years old with stage I squamous cell lung carcinoma.

CDR3 residues: CASTQGMNTEAFF. The CDR3 DNA sequence: TGTGCCAGCACCCAGGGTATGAACACTGAAGCTTTCTTT. This chain uses TRBV18 with TRBJ1-1, with a weak D call TRBD1 (5 bases). The CDR3 runs to 13 residues. The germline CDR1 and CDR2 sequences are KGHSH and LQKENI. V lost 8 bases and J 0 bases, leaving 10 bases between the germline ends.

This chain joins TRBV28 and TRBJ2-7; TRBD2 matches at 12 bases. J gave up 3 bases and V 5 bases, and 2 bases lay outside the gene matches. This CDR3 region has 14 residues. Germline CDR1 MDHEN, CDR2 SYDVKM. In DNA, the CDR3 is TGTGCCAGCAGTCCGGGACTAGCGGGCTACGAGCAGTACTTC. This sequence encodes CASSPGLAGYEQYF.

The rearrangement links TRBV7-2 to TRBJ1-5; D gene ambiguous. Germline-derived CDR1 and CDR2 are SGHTA and FQGNSA. This CDR3 has 16 residues. The V and J ends lost 5 bases and 3 bases respectively, with 17 bases between them. The CDR3 protein is CASSRTVGIPNQPQHF. The CDR3 coding sequence is TGTGCCAGCAGCCGGACGGTCGGGATTCCCAATCAGCCCCAGCATTTT.